These 20 T cell receptor beta chains were all obtained from the same sample, sequenced in a study of technical replicates of blood from several donors. The repertoire was sequenced with immunoSEQ multiplex PCR; TCRdb's copy has only in-frame clones and lacks some. The data contain tens of thousands of clones, 92% of them singletons. What was sequenced was T cells isolated from PBMCs. The receptor set was obtained from a human donor in good health.

V usage is TRBV9 and J usage is TRBJ2-7; 7 bases fit TRBD2. V lost 2 bases, J lost 4 bases, and 6 bases stayed unmatched. The CDR3 consists of 14 residues. Germline-derived CDR1 and CDR2 are SGDLS and YYNGEE. Here the CDR3 reads CASSVQRETYEQYF. In nucleotides, the CDR3 is TGTGCCAGCAGCGTTCAGCGGGAAACTTACGAGCAGTACTTC. Supplemented by reference TRBV9 and TRBJ2-7, the full variable domain reads DSGVTQTPKHLITATGQRVTLRCSPRSGDLSVYWYQQSLDQGLQFLIQYYNGEERAKGNILERFSAQQFPDLHSELNLSSLELGDSALYFCASSVQRETYEQYFGPGTRLTVT.

The V and J genes are TRBV4-1 and TRBJ2-7; TRBD2 aligns across 7 bases. Trimming took 0 bases from V and 0 from J; bases not matched to a gene: 14. Germline loops: CDR1 MGHRA, CDR2 YSYEKL. The length of the CDR3 is 19 residues. The CDR3, as DNA: TGCGCCAGCAGCCAAGATGCTAGCGGAGAATACCATCGCTCCTACGAGCAGTACTTC. The encoded protein is CASSQDASGEYHRSYEQYF.

The genes are TRBV5-4 and TRBJ1-4; TRBD1 matches 7 bases. Per germline, CDR1 SGHNT and CDR2 YYREEE (reference sequence). The CDR3 is 14 amino acids. Trimming removed 4 bases from V and 9 bases from J; junction bases left unmatched: 9. CDR3 protein: CASSHTGVDQKLFF. The CDR3 DNA reads as TGTGCCAGCAGCCACACAGGGGTGGATCAAAAACTGTTTTTT. Full variable domain (remainder filled in from reference TRBV5-4 and TRBJ1-4): ETGVTQSPTHLIKTRGQQVTLRCSSQSGHNTVSWYQQALGQGPQFIFQYYREEENGRGNFPPRFSGLQFPNYSSELNVNALELDDSALYLCASSHTGVDQKLFFGSGTQLSVL.

The chain couples TRBV28 to TRBJ1-1; D is unclear. Germline V lookup: CDR1 MDHEN, CDR2 SYDVKM. The germline V and J ends were trimmed by 1 base and 10 bases, with 13 bases remaining between them. The CDR3 length is 13 residues. The DNA for the CDR3 is TGTGCCAGCAGTTTATCTAGACCCTCGGGAGCTTTCTTT. It is translated as CASSLSRPSGAFF. Full variable domain (rest looked up from reference TRBV28 and TRBJ1-1): DVKVTQSSRYLVKRTGEKVFLECVQDMDHENMFWYRQDPGLGLRLIYFSYDVKMKEKGDIPEGYSVSREKKERFSLILESASTNQTSMYLCASSLSRPSGAFFGQGTRLTVV.

This sequence joins TRBV11-2 and TRBJ1-2; possible D gene TRBD1, 5 bases. The CDR3 covers 17 residues. Trimming removed 5 bases from V and 3 bases from J, with 22 bases in between. CDR1 is SGHAT, CDR2 FQNNGV, per germline. CDR3: CASSPDSRAQSDYGYTF. CDR3 in DNA: TGTGCCAGCAGCCCAGATAGCAGGGCCCAGTCTGACTATGGCTACACCTTC.

V is TRBV28 and J is TRBJ2-3, with 8 bases lining up with TRBD2. Germline CDR1 MDHEN, CDR2 SYDVKM. With 7 bases clipped from V and 3 bases from J, the junction kept 9 bases outside the gene matches. The CDR3 extends over 15 amino acids. For the CDR3, the DNA is TGTGCCAGCACACCCAGGACTAGCCGGACAGATACGCAGTATTTT. As protein: CASTPRTSRTDTQYF.

The rearrangement links TRBV29-1 to TRBJ1-1, with D uncertain. Germline assignment: CDR1 SQVTM and CDR2 ANQGSEA. CDR3 length equals 11 residues. V lost 4 bases to trimming and J lost 9 bases, with 12 bases between them. The chain's CDR3 is CSVAEGVQAFF. CDR3 bases: TGCAGCGTTGCGGAGGGTGTTCAAGCTTTCTTT.

The chain employs TRBV21-1 and TRBJ1-5; the table's D call TRBD1 went unverified against the DNA. TRBV21-1 is a listed pseudogene. The CDR3 spans 14 residues. The CDR3 sequence: CASSNRQGNQPQHF. The CDR3 nucleotides read TGTGCCAGCAGCAACCGACAGGGCAATCAGCCCCAGCATTTT.

V is TRBV19 and J is TRBJ2-7; TRBD1 aligns across 7 bases. V shed 3 bases and J 2 bases; nucleotides not matched to a gene: 7. The V gene's germline CDR1 is LNHDA and CDR2 SQIVND (reference sequence). The CDR3 totals 15 residues. CDR3 nucleotide sequence: TGTGCCAGTAGTATCCTTTCCGGGACAGCCTACGAGCAGTACTTC. Protein: CASSILSGTAYEQYF.

This CDR3 is CASSEGGSGGGGELFF. CDR3 nucleotide sequence: TGTGCCAGCAGTGAAGGAGGGTCGGGAGGCGGCGGGGAGCTGTTTTTT. The rearrangement uses TRBV2 and TRBJ2-2, with 7 bases matching TRBD2. CDR3 size: 16 residues. Germline CDR1 and CDR2: SNHLY and FYNNEI. The V and J ends lost 1 base and 7 bases, in that order; junction bases with no gene match: 9.

The chain couples TRBV19 to TRBJ2-3, with 9 bases that match TRBD2. The CDR3 runs 16 residues. Losses at the gene ends were 10 bases for V and 3 bases for J; bases not matched to a gene: 14. Germline CDR1 and CDR2: LNHDA and SQIVND (reference sequence). The DNA of the CDR3 is TGTGCCACCGCCCCCTTGACTAGCGGACTAACAGATACGCAGTATTTT. This codes for CATAPLTSGLTDTQYF.

CDR3 amino acids: CASSLGTGGHNEQFF. CDR3 nucleotide sequence: TGCGCCAGCAGCTTGGGGACAGGGGGCCACAATGAGCAGTTCTTC. V gene TRBV5-1 combines with J gene TRBJ2-1; 11 bases are shared with TRBD1. Looked up from germline, CDR1 is SGHRS and CDR2 is YFSETQ. CDR3 size: 15 residues. The trim removed 0 bases at V and 5 bases at J, leaving 1 base unmatched.

The V gene is TRBV4-1, the J gene TRBJ1-1; 8 nucleotides agree with TRBD1. CDR1 MGHRA and CDR2 YSYEKL come from the germline V gene. The CDR3 is 18 residues long. Trimming at V came to 1 base and at J to 11 bases, leaving 21 bases not matched to a gene. The CDR3 sequence: CASSQGVFVRGPRGEAFF. In nucleotides, the CDR3 is TGCGCCAGCAGCCAAGGGGTTTTCGTCAGGGGGCCCCGAGGTGAGGCTTTCTTT.

V usage is TRBV25-1 and J usage is TRBJ2-7; 9 nucleotides line up with TRBD1. In germline, CDR1 is MGHDK, CDR2 SYGVNS. The CDR3 loop spans 16 amino acids. With 4 bases clipped from V and 3 bases from J, the junction kept 10 bases outside the gene matches. The DNA for the CDR3 is TGTGCCAGCAGTGGAACCGGGACAGGGAAGGGCTACGAGCAGTACTTC. Its protein product is CASSGTGTGKGYEQYF.

V is TRBV2 and J is TRBJ1-1; D is unresolved. The CDR3 spans 11 residues. The germline CDR1 and CDR2 sequences are SNHLY and FYNNEI. V was clipped by 4 bases and J by 2 bases, with 2 bases between them. The CDR3 DNA follows: TGTGCCAGCAGTGTAAACACTGAAGCTTTCTTT. Its protein is CASSVNTEAFF.

The chain joins TRBV30 to TRBJ2-7; 8 nucleotides match TRBD1. This CDR3 region has 13 residues. V lost 7 bases, J lost 2 bases, and 7 bases stayed unmatched. Germline V CDR1 and CDR2: GTSNPN, SVGIG (reference sequence). CDR3 amino acids: CAYMRQGPYEQYF. The CDR3 coding sequence is TGTGCCTATATGAGACAGGGGCCCTACGAGCAGTACTTC.

The V and J genes are TRBV19 and TRBJ2-7, with TRBD2 identical over 7 bases. Germline assignment: CDR1 LNHDA and CDR2 SQIVND (reference sequence). The junction had 6 bases not matched to a gene; V was cut back by 6 bases and J by 1 base. CDR3 size: 14 residues. This chain's CDR3 is CASRAASGSYEQYF. The CDR3 DNA sequence: TGTGCCAGTAGGGCGGCTAGCGGATCCTACGAGCAGTACTTC.

The rearrangement joins TRBV7-8 to TRBJ2-6; D is perhaps TRBD1 (5 bases). V lost 0 bases, J lost 0 bases, and 12 bases lay in between. The germline V gene has CDR1 SGHVS and CDR2 FQNEAQ. The CDR3 spans 18 residues. CDR3 protein: CASSLADSLASGANVLTF. For the CDR3, the DNA is TGTGCCAGCAGCTTAGCCGACAGCCTGGCCTCTGGGGCCAACGTCCTGACTTTC. The complete variable domain, with remaining parts taken from reference TRBV7-8 and TRBJ2-6, reads GAGVSQSPRYKVAKRGQDVALRCDPISGHVSLFWYQQALGQGPEFLTYFQNEAQLDKSGLPSDRFFAERPEGSVSTLKIQRTQQEDSAVYLCASSLADSLASGANVLTFGAGSRLTVL.

The chain couples TRBV7-9 to TRBJ2-5; a weak D match, TRBD2 (6 bases). V was clipped by 3 bases and J by 4 bases, with 9 bases between them. The CDR3 consists of 13 residues. Germline CDR1 and CDR2: SEHNR and FQNEAQ (reference sequence). The CDR3 nucleotides are TGTGCCAGCAGCTTTTGGAGGGGAGAGACCCAGTACTTC. Translating it yields CASSFWRGETQYF.

There are a few counts of this clone. This rearrangement joins TRBV11-3 to TRBJ1-2; D not resolved. CDR1 is SGHNT and CDR2 is YENEEA in the germline V gene. The length of the CDR3 is 13 residues. V was shortened by 4 bases and J by 6 bases, with 12 bases between the two germline ends. The CDR3 sequence: CASSYLTVDGYTF. The CDR3 DNA sequence: TGTGCCAGCAGCTACCTCACGGTGGATGGCTACACCTTC.